The 11 T cell receptor beta chains below were found in one sample sequenced in a study of blood T cell repertoires in COVID-19. Using immunoSEQ multiplex PCR, the repertoire was profiled, and TCRdb retains in-frame clones only, with some absent. The profile shows roughly 70,000 clones, roughly 71% of them singletons. Sequencing was performed on peripheral blood. These receptors originate from a man aged 60 to 75 with COVID-19, enrolled during active disease.

V gene TRBV4-1 combines with J gene TRBJ2-5; 9 bases fit TRBD2. Looked up from germline, CDR1 is MGHRA and CDR2 is YSYEKL. Unmatched junction bases numbered 12, after V lost 5 bases and J lost 5 bases. This CDR3 is built from 16 residues. As DNA, the CDR3 is TGCGCCAGCAGCACCCGATTTAGCGGGGGCTCGGAGACCCAGTACTTC. The encoded protein is CASSTRFSGGSETQYF.

This sequence joins TRBV2 and TRBJ2-7, with D perhaps TRBD2 (5 bases). Trimming took 7 bases from V and 0 from J, leaving 7 bases between them. This CDR3 spans 12 amino acids. Per the germline V gene, CDR1 is SNHLY and CDR2 is FYNNEI. CDR3 nucleotides: TGTGCCAGCACAGACTACTCCTACGAGCAGTACTTC. Translating it yields CASTDYSYEQYF.

The CDR3: CASRSPSGSSYNEQFF. Here the CDR3 DNA reads TGTGCCAGCAGATCCCCTAGCGGAAGCTCCTACAATGAGCAGTTCTTC. The chain joins TRBV7-9 to TRBJ2-1, with 7 bases fitting TRBD2. The CDR3 covers 16 residues. Germline V lookup: CDR1 SEHNR, CDR2 FQNEAQ (reference sequence). J was trimmed by 0 bases and V by 6 bases; bases with no gene match: 8.

The chain uses TRBV5-4 and TRBJ2-7; TRBD1 aligns across 9 bases. The V gene's germline CDR1 is SGHNT and CDR2 YYREEE (reference sequence). The CDR3 consists of 16 residues. The V gene end was trimmed by 4 bases and the J gene end by 5 bases; junction bases not matched to a gene: 13. The CDR3 region is CASSQAPGQGFNEQYF. CDR3 sequence (DNA): TGTGCCAGCAGCCAAGCCCCGGGACAGGGCTTCAACGAGCAGTACTTC. Full variable domain (missing parts from reference TRBV5-4 and TRBJ2-7): ETGVTQSPTHLIKTRGQQVTLRCSSQSGHNTVSWYQQALGQGPQFIFQYYREEENGRGNFPPRFSGLQFPNYSSELNVNALELDDSALYLCASSQAPGQGFNEQYFGPGTRLTVT.

V gene TRBV2 combines with J gene TRBJ1-6; TRBD1 matches 7 bases. This CDR3 has 15 amino acids. J lost 10 bases, V lost 2 bases, and 8 bases had no gene match. The germline V gene has CDR1 SNHLY and CDR2 FYNNEI. Here the CDR3 DNA reads TGTGCCAGCAGTGAAACTCAGGGGGGAGGATCACCCCTCCACTTT. This sequence encodes CASSETQGGGSPLHF.

This chain links TRBV9 with TRBJ2-3, with D maybe TRBD2 (6 bases). V was pared by 3 bases and J by 0 bases, with 20 bases between. Germline CDR1 reads SGDLS; CDR2 reads YYNGEE. CDR3 length: 18 amino acids. CDR3 sequence: CASSEEGQPGPSTDTQYF. CDR3 sequence (DNA): TGTGCCAGCAGCGAGGAGGGCCAGCCGGGCCCTAGCACAGATACGCAGTATTTT.

V and J are TRBV5-4 and TRBJ2-3; possibly TRBD2 for D (5 bases). The V gene's germline CDR1 is SGHNT and CDR2 YYREEE (reference sequence). V was shortened by 0 bases and J by 4 bases, with 9 bases between the two germline ends. This CDR3 region has 14 residues. In DNA form, the CDR3 reads TGTGCCAGCAGCTTGGAGCTAGCTTCAGATACGCAGTATTTT. Encoded protein: CASSLELASDTQYF.

The chain recombines TRBV12-3 or TRBV12-4 with TRBJ2-1; TRBD2 matches 10 bases. Trimming at V came to 7 bases and at J to 6 bases, leaving 3 bases not matched to a gene. This CDR3 contains 13 residues. CDR3 bases: TGTGCCAGCACGATAGCGGGAGGCAATGAGCAGTTCTTC. It specifies CASTIAGGNEQFF.

The chain uses TRBV11-2 and TRBJ1-6; D gene uncertain. The CDR3 totals 17 residues. The germline V gene has CDR1 SGHAT and CDR2 FQNNGV. Trimming pared 4 bases from V and 8 bases from J, leaving 21 bases between. CDR3 protein: CASSSRVGLGMDSPLHF. The CDR3 DNA is TGTGCCAGCAGCTCTAGGGTCGGACTCGGGATGGATTCACCCCTCCACTTT.

The rearrangement links TRBV9 to TRBJ1-3; 7 nucleotides line up with TRBD1. The CDR3 contains 13 residues. J gave up 0 bases and V 7 bases, and 1 base lay outside the gene matches. Germline V gene lookup returns CDR1 SGDLS and CDR2 YYNGEE. The CDR3 sequence is CASQGDSGNTIYF. The CDR3 DNA follows: TGTGCCAGCCAGGGGGACTCTGGAAACACCATATATTTT.

CDR3 nucleotides: TGTGCCAGCAGCTTGGGGGGACAGGGGTCGGAGACCCAGTACTTC. This gives the protein CASSLGGQGSETQYF. The chain has TRBV5-4 and TRBJ2-5; 10 nucleotides align to TRBD1. CDR3 length: 15 amino acids. The germline V gene encodes CDR1 SGHNT and CDR2 YYREEE (reference sequence). After removal of 0 bases from V and 5 bases from J, the junction contained 4 bases not matched to a gene.